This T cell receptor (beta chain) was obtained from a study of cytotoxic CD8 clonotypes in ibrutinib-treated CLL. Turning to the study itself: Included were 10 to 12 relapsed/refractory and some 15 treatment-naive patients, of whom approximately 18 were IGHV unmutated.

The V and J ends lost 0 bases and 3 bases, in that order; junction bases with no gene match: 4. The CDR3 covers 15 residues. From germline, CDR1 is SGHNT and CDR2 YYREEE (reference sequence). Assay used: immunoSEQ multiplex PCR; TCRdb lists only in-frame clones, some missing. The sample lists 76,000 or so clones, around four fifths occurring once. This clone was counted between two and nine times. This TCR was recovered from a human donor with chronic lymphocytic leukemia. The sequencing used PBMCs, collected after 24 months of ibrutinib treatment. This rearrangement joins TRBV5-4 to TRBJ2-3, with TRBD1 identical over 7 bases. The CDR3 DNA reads TGTGCCAGCAGCTTGGGCAGGGGGATGACAGATACGCAGTATTTT. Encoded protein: CASSLGRGMTDTQYF.